These 25 T cell receptor beta chains share one sample of origin, sequenced in a study of T-cell reconstitution after alpha-beta-depleted transplantation in children. The TCRbeta library incorporated unique molecular identifiers. In TCRdb, the PCR reads were re-called with MiXCR into one record per CDR3 protein. This repertoire shows about 980,000 distinct CDR3 sequences, about 30% found once; its top ten account for around 30%. Specimen: PBMCs, mostly from graft donor cells, collected 360 days after TCRalphabeta/CD19-depleted stem cell transplant. The receptor set was obtained from a boy younger than two who had a stem cell transplant for SCID, so the T cells may come from the graft donor.

In its sample, this clonotype was seen many times. This chain uses TRBV4-3 with TRBJ2-5, with D possibly being TRBD2 (6 bases). The CDR3 runs to 16 residues. V gave up 0 bases and J gave up 3 bases, with 14 bases separating them. Germline V gives CDR1 LGHNA, CDR2 YSLEER. CDR3 sequence: CASSQDRFGGEETQYF. DNA of the CDR3: TGCGCCAGCAGCCAAGATCGTTTCGGGGGAGAAGAGACCCAGTACTTC.

The chain recombines TRBV5-1 with TRBJ1-1, with a weak D call TRBD1 (6 bases). This CDR3 has 16 amino acids. Germline CDR1 reads SGHRS; CDR2 reads YFSETQ. Trimming shortened V by 4 bases and J by 1 base, and 17 bases separated the two germline ends. The DNA for the CDR3 is TGCGCCAGCAGCCAAACAGGGTGGGGAAGGAACACTGAAGCTTTCTTT. Protein: CASSQTGWGRNTEAFF.

The J gene is TRBJ2-3, the V gene TRBV5-1, with D perhaps matching TRBD1 (6 bases). The CDR3 loop spans 12 amino acids. The V end lost 6 bases, the J end lost 5 bases, and 10 bases lay between the germline ends. Germline CDR1 SGHRS, CDR2 YFSETQ. The CDR3: CASKQGEDTQYF. As DNA, the CDR3 is TGCGCCAGCAAACAGGGTGAAGATACGCAGTATTTT.

This clonotype was counted only a few times. The chain uses TRBV3-1 and TRBJ1-1; no reliable D call. This CDR3 contains 14 residues. V was pared by 4 bases and J by 0 bases, with 9 bases between. Germline V CDR1 and CDR2: LGHDT, YNNKEL (reference sequence). CDR3 sequence (DNA): TGTGCCAGCAGCCTCACTGATATGAACACTGAAGCTTTCTTT. Translating it yields CASSLTDMNTEAFF.

There are a few counts of this clonotype. The V and J genes are TRBV4-1 and TRBJ2-3; D possibly corresponds to TRBD2 (6 bases). V was shortened by 2 bases and J by 0 bases, with 9 bases between the two germline ends. Germline-derived CDR1 and CDR2 are MGHRA and YSYEKL. The CDR3 consists of 15 residues. The CDR3 reads CASSQYAGSTDTQYF. CDR3 sequence (DNA): TGCGCCAGCAGCCAATACGCGGGGAGCACAGATACGCAGTATTTT.

The table lists this clonotype with a few counts. The chain combines TRBV5-6 with TRBJ1-2, with D perhaps TRBD1 (5 bases). The V end lost 0 bases, the J end lost 4 bases, and 7 bases lay between the germline ends. CDR1 is SGHDT and CDR2 is YYEEEE in the germline V gene. This CDR3 is 13 amino acids long. The CDR3 loop reads CASSLEQVYGYTF. CDR3 DNA: TGTGCCAGCAGCTTGGAACAGGTCTATGGCTACACCTTC.

J is TRBJ2-1 and V is TRBV29-1, with D hard to call. The V end was cut by 4 bases, the J end by 6 bases, with 4 bases between. Germline CDR1 is SQVTM and CDR2 is ANQGSEA. The CDR3 is made up of 10 amino acids. The CDR3 protein is CSVGVNEQFF. The CDR3 DNA is TGCAGCGTTGGGGTCAATGAGCAGTTCTTC.

This clonotype came up a few times. The rearrangement links TRBV28 to TRBJ2-2; D not certain. The CDR3 extends over 15 amino acids. Germline V gene lookup returns CDR1 MDHEN and CDR2 SYDVKM. The germline V and J ends were trimmed by 7 bases and 5 bases, with 17 bases remaining between them. CDR3 loop: CASTYRVLRTGELFF. The CDR3 DNA reads as TGTGCCAGCACCTACCGGGTCCTACGGACCGGGGAGCTGTTTTTT. Based on the CDR3 plus reference TRBV28 and TRBJ2-2, the full variable domain is DVKVTQSSRYLVKRTGEKVFLECVQDMDHENMFWYRQDPGLGLRLIYFSYDVKMKEKGDIPEGYSVSREKKERFSLILESASTNQTSMYLCASTYRVLRTGELFFGEGSRLTVL.

The rearrangement uses TRBV4-2 and TRBJ2-5; TRBD1 agrees at 8 bases. Per the germline V gene, CDR1 is LGHNA and CDR2 is YNFKEQ. This CDR3 spans 17 amino acids. With V trimmed by 4 bases and J by 0 bases, 10 bases remained unmatched. The CDR3 protein is CASSLALSTGDQETQYF. The DNA for the CDR3 is TGTGCCAGCAGCCTAGCCCTATCGACAGGGGACCAAGAGACCCAGTACTTC.

This clonotype turned up a few times. The genes are TRBV12-3 or TRBV12-4 and TRBJ1-5; 8 nucleotides agree with TRBD1. There are 16 residues in the CDR3. V gave up 6 bases and J gave up 4 bases; unmatched junction bases: 11. The CDR3 region has the DNA TGTGCCAGCAGAGGAAATCAGGGGGCGTTTAATCAGCCCCAGCATTTT. This gives the protein CASRGNQGAFNQPQHF.

The table lists this clonotype with a few counts. J is TRBJ2-7 and V is TRBV29-1; D gene uncertain. Trimming stripped 6 bases from V and 0 bases from J, with 15 bases between. CDR3 size: 14 residues. The germline V gene has CDR1 SQVTM and CDR2 ANQGSEA. The CDR3 coding sequence is TGCAGCGTGGCTGGACGGACGGGCTCCTACGAGCAGTACTTC. It yields the protein CSVAGRTGSYEQYF.

The chain has TRBV4-2 and TRBJ2-2; 9 positions match TRBD2. The germline V gene encodes CDR1 LGHNA and CDR2 YNFKEQ. The CDR3 is 17 amino acids. With V trimmed by 0 bases and J by 7 bases, 9 bases remained unmatched. CDR3 sequence reads: CASSQDLGGGANGELFF. CDR3 nucleotides: TGTGCCAGCAGCCAAGACCTCGGCGGGGGGGCGAACGGGGAGCTGTTTTTT.

The chain joins TRBV21-1 to TRBJ2-5. TRBV21-1 represents a pseudogene. This CDR3 spans 14 amino acids. CDR3 bases: TGTGCCAGCAGCAAAGGGTACGGAGTGGAGACCCAGTACTTC. Protein product: CASSKGYGVETQYF.

The chain employs TRBV12-3 or TRBV12-4 and TRBJ2-2; 10 positions agree with TRBD1. The length of the CDR3 is 15 residues. J lost 3 bases, V lost 6 bases, and 4 bases had no gene match. CDR3 sequence (DNA): TGTGCCAGCAGCCGGACAGGGGGGGACACCGGGGAGCTGTTTTTT. Translating it yields CASSRTGGDTGELFF.

In this sample, this clonotype turned up a few times. The chain links TRBV9 to TRBJ1-6, with D unresolved. Germline V gene lookup returns CDR1 SGDLS and CDR2 YYNGEE. This CDR3 has 13 residues. V was cut by 3 bases and J by 5 bases, with 6 bases left in between. The CDR3 loop reads CASSGQNNSPLHF. The CDR3, as DNA: TGTGCCAGCAGCGGACAAAATAATTCACCCCTCCACTTT.

The V call is TRBV20-1, the J call TRBJ1-2, with a tentative D call TRBD1 (5 bases). Germline V gene sequence: CDR1 DFQATT, CDR2 SNEGSKA (reference sequence). The V gene lost 5 bases and the J gene lost 4 bases, with 17 bases spanning the gap. The CDR3 covers 14 residues. The CDR3 nucleotides read TGCAGTGCTGAGGGAACCGGGACGCTCTATGGCTACACCTTC. Amino acids: CSAEGTGTLYGYTF.

This clonotype has more than one count but fewer than ten. The rearrangement joins TRBV27 to TRBJ2-3; D might be TRBD1 (5 bases). Germline loops: CDR1 MNHEY, CDR2 SMNVEV (reference sequence). The CDR3 extends over 12 amino acids. Trimming stripped 5 bases from V and 6 bases from J, with 9 bases between. In nucleotides, the CDR3 is TGTGCCAGCAGTCACCAGGGCGATACGCAGTATTTT. It encodes CASSHQGDTQYF.

This chain joins TRBV12-3 or TRBV12-4 and TRBJ2-1; D gene unclear. Trimming cost V 1 base and J 0 bases, with 10 bases left between them. The CDR3 extends over 16 amino acids. The CDR3: CASSLGTESSYNEQFF. The CDR3 nucleotides are TGTGCCAGCAGTTTAGGTACGGAGAGCTCCTACAATGAGCAGTTCTTC.

Here the CDR3 DNA reads TGCGCCAGCAAGGTCCCAGGAAGCACAGATACGCAGTATTTT. The encoded protein is CASKVPGSTDTQYF. The J gene is TRBJ2-3, the V gene TRBV5-1; D is uncertain. The CDR3 consists of 14 residues. Germline loops: CDR1 SGHRS, CDR2 YFSETQ. Trimming pared 6 bases from V and 0 bases from J, leaving 11 bases between.

This clonotype came up a few times. At one boundary the junction diverges from the germline segment, which might be a read error. V usage is TRBV11-2 and J usage is TRBJ2-3; either TRBD1 or TRBD2 may supply D (6 bases each). The CDR3 has 16 residues. Germline V lookup: CDR1 SGHAT, CDR2 FQNNGV. The CDR3 reads CASSLVRGPGTHTQYF. The CDR3 DNA reads TGTGCCAGCAGCTTAGTCCGGGGGCCGGGCACACATACGCAGTATTTT. The full variable domain, rest sourced from reference TRBV11-2 and TRBJ2-3, is EAGVAQSPRYKIIEKRQSVAFWCNPISGHATLYWYQQILGQGPKLLIQFQNNGVVDDSQLPKDRFSAERLKGVDSTLKIQPAKLEDSAVYLCASSLVRGPGTHTQYFGPGTRLTVL.

This clonotype was detected a few times. This chain uses TRBV4-1 with TRBJ2-5; 13 nucleotides match TRBD2. This CDR3 is built from 17 residues. Germline V gene lookup returns CDR1 MGHRA and CDR2 YSYEKL. Trimming removed 2 bases from V and 2 bases from J; junction bases left unmatched: 5. This chain's CDR3 is CASSQPRLAGGQETQYF. The CDR3 DNA follows: TGCGCCAGCAGCCAACCTCGACTAGCGGGGGGACAAGAGACCCAGTACTTC.

This clonotype has a handful of counts. The chain uses TRBV7-9 and TRBJ1-1; no reliable D call. In germline, CDR1 is SEHNR, CDR2 FQNEAQ (reference sequence). CDR3 length: 16 residues. Trimming took off 5 bases at V and 1 base at J, with 17 bases between the two ends. The CDR3 nucleotides read TGTGCCAGCAGCCCCCTCAGGCCCCGGGCGAACACTGAAGCTTTCTTT. Encoded protein: CASSPLRPRANTEAFF.

Only a few counts were recorded for this clonotype. The chain has TRBV7-9 and TRBJ2-3, with TRBD1 as a possible D gene (5 bases). The CDR3 is 12 amino acids. The V gene's germline CDR1 is SEHNR and CDR2 FQNEAQ (reference sequence). The CDR3: CALRQSTDTQYF. The CDR3 DNA is TGTGCACTACGACAGAGCACAGATACGCAGTATTTT.

J is TRBJ1-2 and V is TRBV6-5, with TRBD1 identical over 10 bases. The V segment lost 6 bases and the J segment 3 bases; nucleotides outside the gene matches: 10. There are 16 residues in the CDR3. The germline V gene encodes CDR1 MNHEY and CDR2 SVGAGI. The CDR3 is CASSLTPDRGDYGYTF. The CDR3, as DNA: TGTGCCAGCAGCCTTACTCCGGACAGGGGGGACTATGGCTACACCTTC.

This clonotype appeared a few times. The genes are TRBV18 and TRBJ2-2, with D hard to call. Looked up from germline, CDR1 is KGHSH and CDR2 is LQKENI. This CDR3 region has 17 residues. V was clipped by 0 bases and J by 2 bases, with 13 bases between them. The DNA for the CDR3 is TGTGCCAGCTCACCACCAAAATATCAAATTAACACCGGGGAGCTGTTTTTT. It specifies CASSPPKYQINTGELFF.